This is a list of T cell receptor beta chains from one sample in a study of persistence of HIV-infected CD4 T cells. Their antigen targets remain unknown. Sequencing used immunoSEQ multiplex PCR; TCRdb keeps in-frame clones, though not all of them. The sample lists roughly 35,000 clones, roughly 80% occurring once. Sequences were derived from CD4+ T cells sorted from PBMCs after roughly 18-hour stimulation, sampled from a patient who received antiretroviral therapy. The receptor set was obtained from an adult man with HIV who was CMV-seropositive. Each CDR3 is given with its conserved first and last residue. A D gene is named only where the DNA matches it firmly. Clone size is stated in some rows and not others, as once, few, many or a class when expanded.

>TRBV6-5|TRBJ1-1|.|.
TGTGCCAGCAGTTACTCTAGAGGGGTGAACACTGAAGCTTTCTTT
CASSYSRGVNTEAFF
>TRBV6-5|TRBJ1-1|.|.
TGTGCCAGCAGTTATTCTAAGGGCACTGAAGCTTTCTTT
CASSYSKGTEAFF
>TRBV5-1|TRBJ1-1|TRBD1|.
TGCGCCAGCAGCTTGATGGGACAGGGAGTTTCAGGCACTGAAGCTTTCTTT
CASSLMGQGVSGTEAFF
>TRBV6-5|TRBJ2-1|.|.
TGTGCCAGCAGTTTAGGGTGGGGGGTCTCCTACAATGAGCAGTTCTTC
CASSLGWGVSYNEQFF
>TRBV15|TRBJ1-5|.|.
TGTGCCACCAGCAGGGAGACAGGCCCCAATCAGCCCCAGCATTTT
CATSRETGPNQPQHF
>TRBV15|TRBJ1-1|.|.
TGTGCCACCAGCAGACCCCAGGGGCACACTGAAGCTTTCTTT
CATSRPQGHTEAFF
>TRBV6-1|TRBJ2-3|TRBD2|.
TGTGCCAGCAGTGATCAAAGCGGGGGGGCTGGTACGCAGTATTTT
CASSDQSGGAGTQYF
>TRBV2|TRBJ1-4|TRBD1|few
TGTGCCAGCAGGTTTTGGACAGGGACTAATGAAAAACTGTTTTTT
CASRFWTGTNEKLFF
>TRBV10-2|TRBJ2-3|.|.
TGCGCCAGCAAAGGCCGGGGGCCCACAGATACGCAGTATTTT
CASKGRGPTDTQYF
>TRBV18|TRBJ1-1|.|.
TGTGCCAGCTCTCCCTCAGAAGGGGCCCGGACTGAAGCTTTCTTT
CASSPSEGARTEAFF
>TRBV27|TRBJ1-4|.|.
TGTGCCAGCAGCAGGGGCGGATTGGAAAAACTGTTTTTT
CASSRGGLEKLFF
>TRBV19|TRBJ2-3|TRBD1|few
TGTGCCAGTAGTACCGACAGGGGGCGGGAAGATACGCAGTATTTT
CASSTDRGREDTQYF
>TRBV2|TRBJ1-2|.|once
TGTGCCAGCAGTGTAGTAGGGAGGGAAGGCTACACCTTC
CASSVVGREGYTF
>TRBV9|TRBJ1-1|.|few
TGTGCCAGCAGCGTAGAGGGTGCTGGGAGCACTGAAGCTTTCTTT
CASSVEGAGSTEAFF
>TRBV2|TRBJ1-2|.|.
TGTGCCAGCAGTAAAGAACAGGGAGTTGGGGGCTACACCTTC
CASSKEQGVGGYTF
>TRBV7-2|TRBJ1-1|.|.
TGTGCCAGCAGCTTAGAAGGGGGGAGGACTGAAGCTTTCTTT
CASSLEGGRTEAFF
>TRBV2|TRBJ1-5|.|.
TGTGCCAGCAGTCTTCAAGATAGGCGCGATCAGCCCCAGCATTTT
CASSLQDRRDQPQHF
>TRBV21-1|TRBJ1-2|.|.
TGTGCCAGCAGCAAAAGGGTAGTTACCGGGGGTAACTATGGCTACACCTTC
CASSKRVVTGGNYGYTF